Sequencing of this T cell receptor beta chain was carried out in a study of blood T cell repertoires in COVID-19. Study at large: PBMCs, B-cell-depleted T cells, or T cells were the source of the cDNA or gDNA that made up the material.

TCRdb keeps only in-frame clones here, not all; method: immunoSEQ multiplex PCR. The profile shows under 65,000 clones, 91% of them singletons. The V gene lost 7 bases and the J gene lost 5 bases, with 14 bases spanning the gap. The CDR3 runs 14 residues. Germline CDR1 is KGHDR and CDR2 is SFDVKD. Sequenced input: peripheral blood. The gene calls are TRBV24-1 and TRBJ2-1; D might be TRBD1 (5 bases). The clonotype originates from a human donor in a cohort sampled during active COVID-19. The CDR3: CATSTWGGNNEQFF. The CDR3 bases are TGTGCCACCAGCACTTGGGGCGGAAACAATGAGCAGTTCTTC.